A selection of T cell receptor beta chains follows, all from one sample in a study of cytomegalovirus exposure and HLA in healthy donors. Generated by immunoSEQ multiplex PCR, the TCRdb table keeps only in-frame clones and is missing some. Among fewer than 150,000 clones listed, 82% were seen once. The sample taken for sequencing was PBMCs. Receptors originate from a woman between 18 and 29 years old in good health and CMV-seronegative. Both conserved end residues are trimmed from each CDR3.

J,V,length,CDR3
TRBJ1-1,TRBV7-2,17,ASSRRRTEAVGSNTEAF
TRBJ1-2,TRBV14,14,ASSRSPAGTAYGYT
TRBJ2-5,TRBV7-9,12,ASSFLAVQETQY
TRBJ1-1,TRBV6-1,11,ALTKGGGTEAF
TRBJ1-1,TRBV7-9,12,ASSPRQGPTEAF
TRBJ2-3,TRBV19,12,ASSILTGTDTQY
TRBJ1-1,TRBV2,12,ASDPQGMNTEAF
TRBJ1-2,TRBV6-6,13,ASSIKDRDHYGYT
TRBJ1-1,TRBV6-1,11,ASSEVRDTEAF
TRBJ2-7,TRBV7-9,12,ASSLGQGAYEQY
TRBJ1-1,TRBV11-3,13,ASSLFTGGNTEAF
TRBJ2-1,TRBV9,15,ASSVGLAGKSYNEQF
TRBJ1-1,TRBV30,11,AWKVGLNTEAF
TRBJ1-1,TRBV9,12,ASSATGGGTEAF
TRBJ2-3,TRBV5-6,11,ASSTGTTNTQY
TRBJ2-7,TRBV7-2,10,ASSLRRDEQY
TRBJ2-3,TRBV2,13,ASTHRGLVADTQY
TRBJ2-3,TRBV6-1,13,ASTEGGVNPDTQY
TRBJ2-7,TRBV6-1,13,ASSEESGASYEQY
TRBJ2-2,TRBV9,11,ASSSSITGELF
TRBJ1-1,TRBV11-2,14,ASSSGFRHRNTEAF
TRBJ2-1,TRBV15,10,ATSRDRVEQF
TRBJ1-2,TRBV6-4,10,ASIQGRYGYT
TRBJ1-5,TRBV18,13,ASSIFDRGNQPQH
TRBJ1-1,TRBV12-5,10,ASGTGGFEAF
TRBJ2-3,TRBV5-1,13,ASSEDRGGEDTQY
TRBJ1-5,TRBV7-2,13,ASSLVGGGNQPQH
TRBJ1-5,TRBV15,11,ATSRGGNQPQH
TRBJ2-7,TRBV11-3,11,ASSLDQGDEQY
TRBJ1-1,TRBV5-1,12,ASSAWVGLTEAF
TRBJ1-5,TRBV4-1,17,ASSQFFGNGGLSNQPQH
TRBJ2-3,TRBV7-2,12,ASSSNPSLSTQY
TRBJ1-5,TRBV19,11,ASSINRDQPQH
TRBJ1-4,TRBV19,15,ASRPGQGPPTNEKLF
TRBJ2-5,TRBV5-1,14,ASSLATYRSQETQY
TRBJ1-2,TRBV9,13,ASSPEDRYYYGYT
TRBJ1-5,TRBV4-1,12,ASSQESGFQPQH
TRBJ1-1,TRBV6-5,14,ASSYSRGQPNTEAF
TRBJ1-2,TRBV14,13,ASSQDRLMVGGYT
TRBJ1-1,TRBV21-1,9,ASSRTDEAF
TRBJ2-3,TRBV14,11,ASSQQGPDTQY
TRBJ2-5,TRBV6-1,16,ASSDPGTSGRGGETQY
TRBJ2-5,TRBV11-2,13,ASSLGRGREETQY
TRBJ2-5,TRBV28,14,ASNSLTSGGGETQY
TRBJ1-4,TRBV29-1,11,SVAGATNEKLF
TRBJ2-1,TRBV11-3,11,ASSFRGYNEQF
TRBJ1-5,TRBV5-8,14,ASTLIGPSGGQPQH
TRBJ1-1,TRBV27,10,ASARGNTEAF
TRBJ1-1,TRBV15,14,ATSRERLGRYTEAF
TRBJ2-1,TRBV7-8,13,ASSGRLAGRGEQF
TRBJ1-5,TRBV7-8,12,ASSLRASGQPQH
TRBJ2-1,TRBV21-1,14,ASSQREGPFNNEQF
TRBJ1-3,TRBV25-1,11,ASSEGSGNTIY
TRBJ2-7,TRBV10-2,11,ASRRPTGYEQY
TRBJ2-1,TRBV28,10,ATGDRVNEQF
TRBJ1-5,TRBV7-9,13,ASSLGQASNQPQH
TRBJ2-1,TRBV7-2,14,ASSLDWGRSYNEQF
TRBJ2-1,TRBV9,16,ASSIRMTSGGTYNEQF
TRBJ1-1,TRBV19,8,ASRGHEAF